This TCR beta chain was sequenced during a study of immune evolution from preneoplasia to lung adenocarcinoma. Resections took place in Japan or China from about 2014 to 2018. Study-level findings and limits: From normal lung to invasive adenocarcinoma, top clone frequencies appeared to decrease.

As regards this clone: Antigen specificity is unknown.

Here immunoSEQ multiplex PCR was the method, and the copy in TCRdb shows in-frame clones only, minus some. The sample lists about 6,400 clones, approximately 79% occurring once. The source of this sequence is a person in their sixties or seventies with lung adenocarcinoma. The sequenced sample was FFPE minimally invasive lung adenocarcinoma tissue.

The CDR3 is CASSGSGGQDTQYF. In nucleotides, the CDR3 is TGTGCCAGCAGTGGTAGCGGGGGCCAGGATACGCAGTATTTT. The V and J genes are TRBV6-4 and TRBJ2-3, with 9 bases identical to TRBD2. Trimming removed 4 bases from V and 6 bases from J; junction bases left unmatched: 5. CDR3 length equals 14 residues. Germline V lookup: CDR1 MRHNA, CDR2 SNTAGT.